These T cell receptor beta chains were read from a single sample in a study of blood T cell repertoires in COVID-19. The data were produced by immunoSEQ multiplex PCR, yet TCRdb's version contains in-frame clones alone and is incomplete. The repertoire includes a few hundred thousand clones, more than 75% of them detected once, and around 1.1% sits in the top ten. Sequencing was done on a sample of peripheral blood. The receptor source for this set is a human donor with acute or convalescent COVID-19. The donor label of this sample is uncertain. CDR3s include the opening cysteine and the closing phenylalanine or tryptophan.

CDR3 protein: CASSVEQGAIYGYTF; V gene: TRBV9; J gene: TRBJ1-2
CDR3 protein: CASSDSGARSTEAFF; V gene: TRBV10-1; J gene: TRBJ1-1
CDR3 protein: CSVDDYFASYNEQFF; V gene: TRBV29-1; J gene: TRBJ2-1
CDR3 protein: CATSRVAGGEQYF; V gene: TRBV15; J gene: TRBJ2-7
CDR3 protein: CASSPRGGTGNTEAFF; V gene: TRBV7-2; J gene: TRBJ1-1
CDR3 protein: CASSQAFVAGAETQYF; V gene: TRBV4-2; J gene: TRBJ2-5
CDR3 protein: CASSPTGKGTEAFF; V gene: TRBV4-1; J gene: TRBJ1-1
CDR3 protein: CASLVGIQYF; V gene: TRBV23-1; J gene: TRBJ2-4
CDR3 protein: CASSLMVPGSPLHF; V gene: TRBV28; J gene: TRBJ1-6
CDR3 protein: CASSLAGGRNQPQHF; V gene: TRBV7-9; J gene: TRBJ1-5
CDR3 protein: CASLYGSRGTGELFF; V gene: TRBV7-2; J gene: TRBJ2-2
CDR3 protein: CASSLFPLTDTQYF; V gene: TRBV5-6; J gene: TRBJ2-3
CDR3 protein: CASSLALAGLGTDTQYF; V gene: TRBV7-9; J gene: TRBJ2-3
CDR3 protein: CASSPGTLSTDTQYF; V gene: TRBV19; J gene: TRBJ2-3
CDR3 protein: CASSRDRLSPLHF; V gene: TRBV6-6; J gene: TRBJ1-6
CDR3 protein: CAISVGQVNTEAFF; V gene: TRBV10-3; J gene: TRBJ1-1
CDR3 protein: CASSYSKLTSTDTQYF; V gene: TRBV6-5; J gene: TRBJ2-3
CDR3 protein: CASSPGTGEYGYTF; V gene: TRBV18; J gene: TRBJ1-2
CDR3 protein: CASSRTGAARETQYF; V gene: TRBV5-1; J gene: TRBJ2-5
CDR3 protein: CASSLELRGETYGYTF; V gene: TRBV5-5; J gene: TRBJ1-2
CDR3 protein: CASRHRGLVGELFF; V gene: TRBV6-5; J gene: TRBJ2-2
CDR3 protein: CASSVSGGGETQYF; V gene: TRBV9; J gene: TRBJ2-5
CDR3 protein: CASRLTGQTNQPQHF; V gene: TRBV2; J gene: TRBJ1-5
CDR3 protein: CASSHQAYTGELFF; V gene: TRBV7-9; J gene: TRBJ2-2
CDR3 protein: CASSQRVPGLARKETQYF; V gene: TRBV3-1/TRBV3-2; J gene: TRBJ2-5
CDR3 protein: CASSPRGVIFGQYF; V gene: TRBV13; J gene: TRBJ2-7
CDR3 protein: CASSSTGSSSYEQYF; V gene: TRBV6-5; J gene: TRBJ2-7
CDR3 protein: CASSLWAGGKNEQFF; V gene: TRBV28; J gene: TRBJ2-1
CDR3 protein: CASSLLQGSTGELFF; V gene: TRBV5-1; J gene: TRBJ2-2
CDR3 protein: CASSLQGVTYEQYF; V gene: TRBV6-5; J gene: TRBJ2-7
CDR3 protein: CASSYSDTQYF; V gene: TRBV7-9; J gene: TRBJ2-3
CDR3 protein: CASSSGTSGRAVYNEQFF; V gene: TRBV5-1; J gene: TRBJ2-1
CDR3 protein: CATSRRGQSYEQYF; V gene: TRBV15; J gene: TRBJ2-7
CDR3 protein: CASRVAAGGSSGQETQYF; V gene: TRBV7-6; J gene: TRBJ2-5
CDR3 protein: CATGVAGGQMGVQYF; V gene: TRBV10-2; J gene: TRBJ2-4
CDR3 protein: CASSFRAGGNTIYF; V gene: TRBV5-1; J gene: TRBJ1-3
CDR3 protein: CASSLGPGSDTEAFF; V gene: TRBV7-2; J gene: TRBJ1-1
CDR3 protein: CASSSTSGGTGEQFF; V gene: TRBV7-6; J gene: TRBJ2-1
CDR3 protein: CASSFLDRADYGYTF; V gene: TRBV27; J gene: TRBJ1-2
CDR3 protein: CASSFLSGTSAYEQYF; V gene: TRBV11-2; J gene: TRBJ2-7
CDR3 protein: CASSGPNEGNTIYF; V gene: TRBV28; J gene: TRBJ1-3
CDR3 protein: CASSVTGRNQPQHF; V gene: TRBV2; J gene: TRBJ1-5
CDR3 protein: CASTNHRPNSPLHF; V gene: TRBV19; J gene: TRBJ1-6
CDR3 protein: CASSWGLAGEVLTDTQYF; V gene: TRBV7-9; J gene: TRBJ2-3
CDR3 protein: CASSLVGQYGYTF; V gene: TRBV28; J gene: TRBJ1-2